Given below is one T cell receptor (beta chain) in context. The antigen it recognizes is unknown. A junction end diverges from the germline sequence, so it may reflect a read error. CDR1 and CDR2, looked up from the germline V gene, are SGHRS and YFSETQ. Counted from cysteine to phenylalanine, this CDR3 has 16 amino acids. Of all the DNA, just the CDR3 is kept, 48 bases in frame from base 1. The source of the sample is a study of tumor-infiltrating lymphocytes in primary liver carcinoma (dated by TCRdb to 2016 to 2017). The study in broad terms: Of the five patients (three men and two women, aged 30 to 69 years), four had hepatocellular carcinoma and one had combined HCC and intrahepatic cholangiocarcinoma. The roughly 25 tumor region samples were profiled with Agilent mRNA microarrays so that TCRbeta repertoire diversity could be related to the local molecular phenotype. TCRbeta repertoire sequencing covered 35 specimens from 5 patients: 25 or so tumor regions, 5 adjacent noncancerous liver tissues and 5 peripheral blood samples. The five patients had tumors of stage T1-T3 N0M0, with maximum diameters ranging from about 4 to 11 cm. Roughly 3.5 to 8 million productive TCRbeta reads were obtained per sample, and no significant difference in read depth was found between tissue types. The study combined TCRbeta repertoire sequencing, expression microarrays and whole-exome sequencing across five regions of each liver tumor, with adjacent normal tissue and blood. Repertoires from technical replicates were highly reproducible, with mean shared-clone rates approximately 0.88 and correlation coefficients above 0.98. Overall results and qualifications from the work: Repertoire overlap was found to be higher between tumor regions (mean about 36%) than between tumor-adjacent (roughly 17%) or tumor-blood (about 15%) pairs, consistent with antigen-driven expansion. Since the samples were bulk and unsorted, there was no way to compare CD4+ and CD8+ T cell repertoires. The study included only four or five patients, and the authors note findings should be validated in a larger study. Only about 7-25% of top clones were found in all five regions of a tumor, suggesting spatial heterogeneity of tumor-infiltrating T cells. The top 250 clones made up a significantly larger repertoire fraction in tumors than in blood (p = 0.039). Because only the TCR beta chain was sequenced and unpaired alpha chains were not captured, true repertoire diversity is likely underestimated.

Without any cell sorting, total RNA and DNA were co-extracted from approximately 20-30 mg of bulk tissue using the AllPrep DNA/RNA mini kit. Surgical resection was performed in China between November 2015 and 2016 on about 5 patients with histopathologically diagnosed primary liver carcinoma. At the time of sampling, the patients were treatment-naive and had chronic HBV infection. Five spatially separated regions were sampled from each tumor: the superior, inferior, left-lateral and right-lateral poles, plus the tumor centre. According to histology, viable tumor cells made up more than 80% of every tumor sample. Each fresh piece of tumor and adjacent tissue was cut in two, with one half stored in RNAlater at -80 degrees C and the other half sent for histology. A constant-region primer and ProtoScript II reverse transcriptase were used to reverse-transcribe TCRbeta-specific cDNA from roughly 0.55 ug total RNA. The TCRbeta libraries were prepared through three rounds of nested multiplex PCR following a slightly modified ARM-PCR procedure. Multiplex TRBV1-TRBV30 forward primers and a Cbeta reverse primer were used in the first two PCR rounds, each of which was run for approximately 10 cycles. A final 25-cycle PCR with Deep VentR polymerase added sample barcodes and Illumina adapters. Before sequencing, amplicons between 200 and 500 bp were purified from gel using a QIAquick gel extraction kit. TCRbeta amplicons were sequenced on an Illumina HiSeq 2500 with 250-bp paired-end reads. The published analysis was carried out like this. Trimmomatic v0.33 was used to quality-trim the reads, and FLASH v1.2.11 was used to merge paired reads so that full CDR3 sequences could be recovered. V, D and J germline segments were assigned to the rearranged TCRbeta sequences by MiGEC v1.2.1b. Clonotype statistics, along with Shannon-Wiener diversity indices, were calculated using VDJtools v1.0.0. Except for diversity analysis, only the 250 most abundant clonotypes of each sample were used in subsequent analyses to reduce sampling bias. TCRdb reanalyzed the raw reads on its own, using fastp at Q25 for trimming and MiXCR for clone calling, and kept in-frame beta chains. Under each unique CDR3 protein, matching rows form one entry showing the most common genes and DNA. TCRdb's processing, not the authors' own work, is the source of the V and J calls. For this sample there are about 44,000 distinct CDR3 sequences; about 73% appear just once. The ten largest clones take up 20% to 30% of the sample.

The sequencing sample was made of liver tumor tissue from sampling region 3. The sample's cell subset or site label, decoded: tumor region T3, left-lateral pole. The origin of this receptor is a man between 35 and 55 years old with primary liver carcinoma and hepatitis B virus infection. The chain couples TRBV5-1 to TRBJ1-4, with 7 central nucleotides matching TRBD1. The CDR3 protein is CTSSLDRVAPNEKLFF. The DNA is TGCACCAGCAGCTTAGACAGGGTAGCTCCTAATGAAAAACTGTTTTTT.